This TCR beta chain was captured in a study of T cells in Graves' hyperthyroidism and ophthalmopathy. Looked up from germline, CDR1 is GTSNPN and CDR2 is SVGIG (reference sequence). This CDR3 region has 14 residues. V lost 8 bases to trimming and J lost 9 bases; unmatched junction nucleotides: 11. TCR beta CDR3 regions were amplified from RNA. The TCR CDR3 first-round RT-PCR relied on the HTBI primer set. TCRdb independently ran MiXCR on the multiplex PCR reads; one entry per CDR3 protein. Of fewer than 500,000 distinct CDR3 sequences detected, around an eighth appear once; the ten largest clones hold less than 25%.

What was sequenced was blood. V usage is TRBV30 and J usage is TRBJ2-1, with TRBD1 matching over 12 bases. The clonotype originates from a young man with Graves' hyperthyroidism that later progressed to Graves' ophthalmopathy. CDR3 sequence (DNA): TGTGCCGGAACCCGGGACAGGGGGCTAGGTGAGCAGTTCTTC. It is translated as CAGTRDRGLGEQFF.